This entry lists 22 T cell receptor beta chains sequenced from one sample in a study of shared T cell receptors in the human thymus. Data came from immunoSEQ multiplex PCR; TCRdb stores just in-frame clones and leaves some out. This sample carries about 380,000 clones, just under 95% of them seen once, and the ten largest clones take 0.02%. Sequencing was performed on thymocytes. These TCRs come from a human donor.

This clone has just a few counts. J is TRBJ1-1 and V is TRBV18; D possibly corresponds to TRBD1 (5 bases). The germline V gene has CDR1 KGHSH and CDR2 LQKENI. Trimming removed 3 bases at V and 7 bases at J, with 9 bases between. CDR3 length equals 12 residues. The CDR3 loop is CASSPLGGEAFF. CDR3 in DNA: TGTGCCAGCTCACCCCTCGGGGGTGAAGCTTTCTTT. Variable domain in full (rest from reference TRBV18 and TRBJ1-1): NAGVMQNPRHLVRRRGQEARLRCSPMKGHSHVYWYRQLPEEGLKFMVYLQKENIIDESGMPKERFSAEFPKEGPSILRIQQVVRGDSAAYFCASSPLGGEAFFGQGTRLTVV.

The gene calls are TRBV15 and TRBJ2-3; the match to TRBD2 covers 10 bases. The CDR3 runs 18 residues. Germline lookup yields CDR1 LNHNV and CDR2 YYDKDF (reference sequence). The V and J ends lost 0 bases and 7 bases, in that order; junction bases with no gene match: 13. The CDR3, as DNA: TGTGCCACCAGCAGAGATCATCCAGCGGGAGGGGTTTCGTATACGCAGTATTTT. Translation gives CATSRDHPAGGVSYTQYF.

This chain links TRBV5-1 with TRBJ2-7; TRBD1 might be the D (6 bases). The CDR3 spans 16 residues. CDR1 and CDR2 from the germline V gene are SGHRS and YFSETQ. V lost 4 bases to trimming and J lost 2 bases, with 19 bases between them. Here the CDR3 reads CASSLLRGFNTYEQYF. The CDR3 region has the DNA TGCGCCAGCAGCCTTCTCAGGGGATTCAATACCTACGAGCAGTACTTC.

CDR3 protein: CASSLRRFGHEQYF. The CDR3, as DNA: TGTGCCAGCAGCCTGAGGCGGTTCGGTCACGAGCAGTACTTC. This rearrangement joins TRBV7-2 to TRBJ2-7, with D uncertain. Germline CDR1 is SGHTA and CDR2 is FQGNSA. CDR3 length: 14 amino acids. V lost 5 bases, J lost 5 bases, and 16 bases lay in between.

V usage is TRBV30 and J usage is TRBJ2-3, with 10 bases identical to TRBD2. In germline, CDR1 is GTSNPN, CDR2 SVGIG (reference sequence). The CDR3 sequence is 16 residues long. V gave up 4 bases and J gave up 6 bases; unmatched junction bases: 13. The CDR3 region has the DNA TGTGCCTGGACCCCTAAGAGCGGGAGGGCCTGGGATACGCAGTATTTT. It translates to CAWTPKSGRAWDTQYF.

The chain carries TRBV28 and TRBJ1-3; D is unresolved. CDR1 is MDHEN, CDR2 SYDVKM, per germline. The CDR3 covers 14 residues. V lost 2 bases, J lost 2 bases, and 7 bases lay in between. Here the CDR3 reads CASSLPRPGNTIYF. The CDR3 bases are TGTGCCAGCAGTTTACCCCGCCCTGGAAACACCATATATTTT.

The chain combines TRBV7-2 with TRBJ1-2; 7 bases fit TRBD1. The V gene's germline CDR1 is SGHTA and CDR2 FQGNSA. V was pared by 5 bases and J by 0 bases, with 6 bases of the junction left unmatched. This CDR3 comprises 15 residues. DNA for the CDR3: TGTGCCAGCAGCGGGTTGGACAGGACTAACTATGGCTACACCTTC. Its translation: CASSGLDRTNYGYTF.

This sequence joins TRBV30 and TRBJ2-7, with 8 bases matching TRBD2. The CDR3 is made up of 15 amino acids. V lost 2 bases to trimming and J lost 0 bases; unmatched junction nucleotides: 6. Germline CDR1 is GTSNPN and CDR2 is SVGIG (reference sequence). The CDR3 coding sequence is TGTGCCTGGAGTTTAGGTAGCGGGGCCTCCTACGAGCAGTACTTC. It yields the protein CAWSLGSGASYEQYF.

The CDR3 is CATDRAGGEVSTEAFF. In nucleotides, the CDR3 is TGTGCCACCGACCGCGCAGGGGGTGAGGTGAGCACTGAAGCTTTCTTT. The genes are TRBV7-6 and TRBJ1-1, with 7 bases matching TRBD1. The CDR3 has 16 amino acids. Germline assignment: CDR1 SGHVS and CDR2 FNYEAQ. The V segment lost 10 bases and the J segment 4 bases; nucleotides outside the gene matches: 18.

This clone was seen a single time. The CDR3 DNA reads TGTGCCAGCAGTTTAGAGGTTAGCGGGAGTACCGGGGAGCTGTTTTTT. This gives the protein CASSLEVSGSTGELFF. The V gene is TRBV27, the J gene TRBJ2-2, with TRBD2 identical over 9 bases. CDR3 length: 16 residues. Germline V gene lookup returns CDR1 MNHEY and CDR2 SMNVEV (reference sequence). V gave up 2 bases and J gave up 5 bases; unmatched junction bases: 6.

This clone appeared once. V and J are TRBV28 and TRBJ1-5; no firm D call. There are 17 residues in the CDR3. Trimming removed 1 base from V and 0 bases from J, with 13 bases in between. The germline V gene has CDR1 MDHEN and CDR2 SYDVKM. This chain's CDR3 is CASSLSVASNSNQPQHF. CDR3 in DNA: TGTGCCAGCAGTTTATCAGTGGCAAGCAATAGCAATCAGCCCCAGCATTTT. Supplemented by reference TRBV28 and TRBJ1-5, the full variable domain reads DVKVTQSSRYLVKRTGEKVFLECVQDMDHENMFWYRQDPGLGLRLIYFSYDVKMKEKGDIPEGYSVSREKKERFSLILESASTNQTSMYLCASSLSVASNSNQPQHFGDGTRLSIL.

The chain carries TRBV5-5 and TRBJ2-3; no definite D call. Trimming shortened V by 0 bases and J by 4 bases, and 0 bases separated the two germline ends. CDR3 length: 11 amino acids. Per germline, CDR1 SGHKS and CDR2 YYEKEE (reference sequence). In DNA form, the CDR3 reads TGTGCCAGCAGCTTGGCAGATACGCAGTATTTT. Its protein product is CASSLADTQYF.

V usage is TRBV7-2 and J usage is TRBJ1-1, with D possibly matching TRBD1 (6 bases). With 4 bases removed from V and 3 bases from J, the gap between germline ends came to 18 bases. The CDR3 consists of 16 residues. Germline V gene data show CDR1 as SGHTA and CDR2 as FQGNSA. The CDR3 spells CASSSGAGIGDTEAFF. CDR3 DNA sequence: TGTGCCAGCAGCTCGGGGGCAGGGATTGGGGACACTGAAGCTTTCTTT. The full variable domain, with the rest looked up from reference TRBV7-2 and TRBJ1-1, is GAGVSQSPSNKVTEKGKDVELRCDPISGHTALYWYRQSLGQGLEFLIYFQGNSAPDKSGLPSDRFSAERTGGSVSTLTIQRTQQEDSAVYLCASSSGAGIGDTEAFFGQGTRLTVV.

The gene calls are TRBV27 and TRBJ2-1; 7 bases are a match to TRBD1. Germline V gene lookup returns CDR1 MNHEY and CDR2 SMNVEV (reference sequence). J was trimmed by 9 bases and V by 5 bases; bases with no gene match: 16. The CDR3 has 16 amino acids. In nucleotides, the CDR3 is TGTGCCAGCAGTCCCGGCCGGGACAGAAAGGTCGCTGAGCAGTTCTTC. This sequence encodes CASSPGRDRKVAEQFF.

In nucleotides, the CDR3 is TGTGCCAGCAGCTCCTTTAGCGGCAGGAGCCCCGAGCAGTACTTC. Encoded protein: CASSSFSGRSPEQYF. This chain connects TRBV5-5 to TRBJ2-7; possibly TRBD2 for D (6 bases). V was cut by 3 bases and J by 6 bases, with 19 bases left in between. The CDR3 loop spans 15 amino acids. Germline V gene lookup returns CDR1 SGHKS and CDR2 YYEKEE (reference sequence).

CDR3 protein: CASSQEVAKGVHEQYF. In DNA form, the CDR3 reads TGCGCCAGCAGCCAAGAAGTCGCCAAGGGGGTCCACGAGCAGTACTTC. The gene calls are TRBV4-3 and TRBJ2-7; D perhaps matches TRBD1 (6 bases). V lost 0 bases to trimming and J lost 5 bases, with 17 bases between them. Germline V lookup: CDR1 LGHNA, CDR2 YSLEER. This CDR3 has 16 amino acids.

The V and J genes are TRBV28 and TRBJ2-5, with 9 bases that match TRBD1. From germline, CDR1 is MDHEN and CDR2 SYDVKM. The CDR3 extends over 19 amino acids. The V segment lost 6 bases and the J segment 0 bases; nucleotides outside the gene matches: 17. CDR3: CASSPESGTGITYQETQYF. In DNA, the CDR3 is TGTGCCAGCAGCCCTGAATCGGGGACAGGGATTACGTACCAAGAGACCCAGTACTTC.

V is TRBV10-3 and J is TRBJ1-2; D gene uncertain. CDR3 size: 15 residues. V dropped 4 bases and J dropped 4 bases, with 16 bases sitting between them. CDR1 is ENHRY and CDR2 is SYGVKD in the germline V gene. CDR3 DNA sequence: TGTGCCATCAGTGTCCCCTCTCCCCGGAGCTATGGCTACACCTTC. This sequence encodes CAISVPSPRSYGYTF.

This chain uses TRBV2 with TRBJ2-1, with D perhaps given as TRBD1 or TRBD2 (6 bases each). V was cut by 7 bases and J by 8 bases, with 18 bases left in between. The CDR3 has 14 amino acids. Germline V lookup: CDR1 SNHLY, CDR2 FYNNEI. CDR3 sequence reads: CASNWGARGDEQFF. In nucleotides, the CDR3 is TGTGCCAGCAATTGGGGGGCGCGAGGGGATGAGCAGTTCTTC. The full variable domain, rest sourced from reference TRBV2 and TRBJ2-1, is EPEVTQTPSHQVTQMGQEVILRCVPISNHLYFYWYRQILGQKVEFLVSFYNNEISEKSEIFDDQFSVERPDGSNFTLKIRSTKLEDSAMYFCASNWGARGDEQFFGPGTRLTVL.

This chain links TRBV29-1 with TRBJ2-5; 7 nucleotides match TRBD2. V dropped 5 bases and J dropped 4; count of bases not matched to a gene: 16. The CDR3 runs 16 residues. CDR1 is SQVTM and CDR2 is ANQGSEA in the germline V gene. CDR3 in amino acids: CSVFSLRLAELETQYF. The CDR3 bases are TGCAGCGTTTTTAGTTTGAGGCTAGCGGAGCTAGAGACCCAGTACTTC.

The CDR3 spells CAVEGGGRETQYF. For the CDR3, the DNA is TGTGCCGTCGAGGGTGGAGGGCGCGAGACCCAGTACTTC. V gene TRBV15 combines with J gene TRBJ2-5; tentative D call: TRBD2 (6 bases). The CDR3 is 13 amino acids. Germline CDR1 and CDR2: LNHNV and YYDKDF (reference sequence). The ends were cut back, 11 bases at V and 5 bases at J, with 18 bases in the middle.

This chain connects TRBV28 to TRBJ2-1, with D perhaps being TRBD1 or TRBD2 (5 bases each). Germline V lookup: CDR1 MDHEN, CDR2 SYDVKM. CDR3 length equals 15 residues. The V end lost 2 bases, the J end lost 8 bases, and 16 bases lay between the germline ends. The DNA of the CDR3 is TGTGCCAGCAGTTTACAGGGACCCTCCCGGGATGAGCAGTTCTTC. It yields the protein CASSLQGPSRDEQFF.